One and the same sample provided the 32 T cell receptor beta chains below, sequenced in a study of T-cell reconstitution after alpha-beta-depleted transplantation in children. The TCRbeta library incorporated unique molecular identifiers. TCRdb itself ran the PCR reads through MiXCR, one entry per CDR3 protein. The sample has 540,000 or so distinct CDR3 sequences; more than 20% are singletons. The specimen was PBMCs, mostly from graft donor cells, collected 360 days after TCRalphabeta/CD19-depleted stem cell transplant. The receptors derive from a boy under three years old who had a stem cell transplant for acute myeloid leukemia, so the T cells may come from the graft donor.

This clonotype was observed a few times. V usage is TRBV12-3 or TRBV12-4 and J usage is TRBJ2-1, with TRBD2 matching over 8 bases. J was trimmed by 8 bases and V by 6 bases; bases with no gene match: 12. The CDR3 has 15 residues. In nucleotides, the CDR3 is TGTGCCAGCAGCCCCCGGCGGGGGGTTATTGATGAGCAGTTCTTC. This gives the protein CASSPRRGVIDEQFF.

This clonotype was recorded a few times. This chain joins TRBV4-1 and TRBJ2-1, with a possible D match to TRBD1 (6 bases). The germline gives CDR1 MGHRA, CDR2 YSYEKL. This CDR3 is built from 12 residues. V was cut by 0 bases and J by 11 bases, with 8 bases left in between. CDR3 amino acids: CASSQDGDKQFF. For the CDR3, the DNA is TGCGCCAGCAGCCAAGACGGGGACAAGCAGTTCTTC.

The table lists this clonotype with a few counts. The chain links TRBV29-1 to TRBJ2-5, with TRBD2 matching 10 bases. Germline CDR1 SQVTM, CDR2 ANQGSEA. V lost 2 bases to trimming and J lost 5 bases; unmatched junction nucleotides: 8. This CDR3 region has 15 residues. The CDR3, as DNA: TGCAGCGTTGAACTAGCGGGGGTATCAGGGGAGACCCAGTACTTC. It yields the protein CSVELAGVSGETQYF.

This rearrangement joins TRBV7-9 to TRBJ2-5; D possibly corresponds to TRBD2 (6 bases). Per the germline V gene, CDR1 is SEHNR and CDR2 is FQNEAQ (reference sequence). V was cut by 1 base and J by 3 bases, with 12 bases left in between. The CDR3 totals 15 residues. The CDR3 spells CASSLGGGAKETQYF. CDR3 DNA: TGTGCCAGCAGCTTAGGTGGAGGGGCCAAAGAGACCCAGTACTTC.

V and J are TRBV9 and TRBJ1-1; perhaps TRBD1 as D (6 bases). The CDR3 consists of 15 residues. Germline CDR1 is SGDLS and CDR2 is YYNGEE. Between the trimmed V and J ends, which lost 0 bases and 5 bases, there was a span of 14 bases. The CDR3 here is CASSVGSGGRTEAFF. CDR3 sequence (DNA): TGTGCCAGCAGCGTAGGATCCGGGGGCAGGACTGAAGCTTTCTTT.

In its sample, this clonotype was seen many times. The chain couples TRBV11-2 to TRBJ2-7; D not resolved. Per the germline V gene, CDR1 is SGHAT and CDR2 is FQNNGV. The CDR3 contains 11 residues. V dropped 4 bases and J dropped 4 bases, with 5 bases sitting between them. The CDR3 sequence is CASSSPYEQYV. As DNA, the CDR3 is TGTGCCAGCAGCTCCCCATACGAGCAGTACGTC.

V gene TRBV7-8 combines with J gene TRBJ1-1; no clear D. V was pared by 7 bases and J by 8 bases, with 17 bases between. The CDR3 is made up of 13 amino acids. The germline V gene has CDR1 SGHVS and CDR2 FQNEAQ. In DNA form, the CDR3 reads TGTGCCAGCATCCCACCGGGAGGACGCGAAGCTTTCTTT. Protein sequence: CASIPPGGREAFF.

This chain links TRBV5-1 with TRBJ2-7; the D is unclear. The CDR3 spans 15 residues. Germline V gene lookup returns CDR1 SGHRS and CDR2 YFSETQ. With 4 bases removed from V and 2 bases from J, the gap between germline ends came to 16 bases. CDR3 sequence (DNA): TGCGCCAGCAGCCACCATCACCAGAGCACCTACGAGCAGTACTTC. Amino acid sequence: CASSHHHQSTYEQYF.

This clonotype came up many times. The rearrangement links TRBV5-1 to TRBJ2-4; a possible D gene is TRBD1 (5 bases). The germline V gene encodes CDR1 SGHRS and CDR2 YFSETQ. The CDR3 runs to 19 residues. Trimming took 5 bases from V and 0 from J, leaving 24 bases between them. CDR3 sequence: CASRRKIGEQELAKNIQYF. The CDR3 nucleotides are TGCGCCAGCAGGAGAAAGATTGGGGAACAGGAACTAGCCAAAAACATTCAGTACTTC.

This clonotype was recorded a few times. The gene calls are TRBV5-1 and TRBJ2-1, with D possibly called TRBD1 or TRBD2 (6 bases each). The CDR3 length is 11 residues. Germline loops: CDR1 SGHRS, CDR2 YFSETQ. Deletions cut 0 bases from V and 14 bases from J, with 9 bases between. The CDR3 sequence: CASSLAGEEFF. The DNA for the CDR3 is TGCGCCAGCAGCTTGGCAGGGGAGGAGTTCTTC.

In this sample, this clonotype turned up many times. The V and J genes are TRBV7-2 and TRBJ2-6, with D perhaps TRBD1 or TRBD2 (5 bases each). This CDR3 comprises 19 residues. The germline V gene encodes CDR1 SGHTA and CDR2 FQGNSA. Trimming stripped 0 bases from V and 1 base from J, with 16 bases between. In DNA, the CDR3 is TGTGCCAGCAGCTTAGCGCCAAGGGACGTTAATTCTGGGGCCAACGTCCTGACTTTC. The encoded protein is CASSLAPRDVNSGANVLTF.

There are a few counts of this clonotype. This chain connects TRBV6-5 to TRBJ2-3, with D possibly called TRBD1 or TRBD2 (5 bases each). Germline V gene sequence: CDR1 MNHEY, CDR2 SVGAGI. V lost 4 bases to trimming and J lost 2 bases, with 13 bases between them. This CDR3 contains 15 residues. CDR3 loop: CASSSVGRHTDTQYF. CDR3 sequence (DNA): TGTGCCAGCAGTTCCGTGGGACGGCACACAGATACGCAGTATTTT.

This clonotype was observed a single time. The genes are TRBV7-2 and TRBJ2-3, with D perhaps TRBD2 (5 bases). Germline CDR1 SGHTA, CDR2 FQGNSA. The CDR3 covers 14 residues. V lost 5 bases, J lost 4 bases, and 13 bases lay in between. The DNA for the CDR3 is TGTGCCAGCAGCATCAATAGAGGGTCAGATACGCAGTATTTT. Translating gives CASSINRGSDTQYF.

The rearrangement links TRBV5-4 to TRBJ2-2; the match to TRBD1 covers 9 bases. CDR3 size: 13 residues. Germline lookup yields CDR1 SGHNT and CDR2 YYREEE (reference sequence). V was clipped by 4 bases and J by 14 bases; unmatched bases: 9. This CDR3 reads CASSAPGQGRLFF. The CDR3 DNA reads TGTGCCAGCAGCGCCCCGGGACAGGGTCGACTGTTTTTT.

The V and J genes are TRBV7-9 and TRBJ2-7; D call uncertain. This CDR3 is 12 amino acids long. CDR1 and CDR2 from the germline V gene are SEHNR and FQNEAQ (reference sequence). Trimming took off 5 bases at V and 2 bases at J, with 7 bases between the two ends. DNA of the CDR3: TGTGCCAGCAGCCCCGTCCCCTACGAGCAGTACTTC. Amino acid sequence: CASSPVPYEQYF.

This clonotype was observed many times. The rearrangement links TRBV20-1 to TRBJ2-1; D may be TRBD1 or TRBD2 (5 bases each). CDR1 is DFQATT and CDR2 is SNEGSKA in the germline V gene (reference sequence). Trimming took 6 bases from V and 0 from J, leaving 12 bases between them. This CDR3 contains 14 residues. The CDR3 nucleotides read TGCAGTGCCTGGGACCGCAGCTCCTACAATGAGCAGTTCTTC. Translating gives CSAWDRSSYNEQFF.

This clonotype was detected many times. The chain recombines TRBV7-9 with TRBJ1-5; no firm D call. CDR1 SEHNR and CDR2 FQNEAQ come from the germline V gene (reference sequence). The CDR3 has 13 amino acids. The ends were cut back, 1 base at V and 6 bases at J, with 7 bases in the middle. In DNA form, the CDR3 reads TGTGCCAGCAGCTTAGAAGAGGGTCAGCCCCAGCATTTT. Its protein is CASSLEEGQPQHF.

This clonotype appeared many times. The chain recombines TRBV12-3 or TRBV12-4 with TRBJ2-7, with 9 bases identical to TRBD1. The CDR3 has 14 residues. V was clipped by 6 bases and J by 4 bases; unmatched bases: 7. The CDR3 DNA reads TGTGCCAGCAGACCCCGGACAGGGGTTTACGAGCAGTACTTC. Its translation: CASRPRTGVYEQYF.

The V call is TRBV15, the J call TRBJ1-4; the match to TRBD1 covers 7 bases. Germline trimming cut 2 bases from V and 5 bases from J; bases unmatched to any gene: 17. The CDR3 extends over 19 amino acids. CDR1 is LNHNV, CDR2 YYDKDF, per germline (reference sequence). Here the CDR3 DNA reads TGTGCCACCAGCAGACCCGACGTTTTGACAGGGAGGGGGAATGAAAAACTGTTTTTT. It specifies CATSRPDVLTGRGNEKLFF.

This chain uses TRBV20-1 with TRBJ2-7; possibly TRBD1 or TRBD2 for D (5 bases each). The germline V gene has CDR1 DFQATT and CDR2 SNEGSKA (reference sequence). V was shortened by 3 bases and J by 0 bases, with 9 bases between the two germline ends. This CDR3 is 13 amino acids long. CDR3 DNA sequence: TGCAGTGCTAGGGGACCCTACTCCTACGAGCAGTACGTC. Its translation: CSARGPYSYEQYV.

This clonotype has a count of ten or more. The J gene is TRBJ2-5, the V gene TRBV29-1; possibly TRBD1 for D (5 bases). Trimming shortened V by 7 bases and J by 7 bases, and 13 bases separated the two germline ends. The CDR3 is made up of 11 amino acids. The germline gives CDR1 SQVTM, CDR2 ANQGSEA. The CDR3 loop reads CSGSGLGTQYF. The CDR3 DNA follows: TGCAGCGGCTCAGGGTTGGGGACCCAGTACTTC.

This clonotype was seen many times. The genes are TRBV12-3 or TRBV12-4 and TRBJ1-2; unclear D gene. CDR3 length: 12 residues. V was cut by 8 bases and J by 2 bases, with 9 bases left in between. CDR3 amino acids: CASHRLNYGYTF. DNA of the CDR3: TGTGCCAGCCATAGATTGAACTATGGCTACACCTTC.

This clonotype showed up many times. This chain uses TRBV9 with TRBJ2-3; TRBD1 agrees at 7 bases. The CDR3 extends over 15 amino acids. V gave up 1 base and J gave up 0 bases; unmatched junction bases: 2. The germline gives CDR1 SGDLS, CDR2 YYNGEE. DNA of the CDR3: TGTGCCAGCAGCGTACGGACAGGAAGCACAGATACGCAGTATTTT. Translation: CASSVRTGSTDTQYF.

CDR3 DNA sequence: TGCAGTGCTCCCGACAGGGGGTCCTACGAGCAGTACTTC. It yields the protein CSAPDRGSYEQYF. This chain links TRBV20-1 with TRBJ2-7, with 9 bases identical to TRBD1. Trimming took 5 bases from V and 1 from J; bases not matched to a gene: 3. The CDR3 runs to 13 residues. Germline V lookup: CDR1 DFQATT, CDR2 SNEGSKA (reference sequence).

This clonotype was observed many times. V usage is TRBV5-1 and J usage is TRBJ2-3; 11 bases are a match to TRBD2. The CDR3 covers 19 residues. The V segment lost 1 base and the J segment 1 base; nucleotides outside the gene matches: 11. Germline V gene data show CDR1 as SGHRS and CDR2 as YFSETQ. CDR3 residues: CASSLLVGTSGGRTDTQYF. The CDR3 DNA sequence: TGCGCCAGCAGCTTGTTGGTGGGAACTAGCGGGGGCCGCACAGATACGCAGTATTTT.

The chain recombines TRBV25-1 with TRBJ2-1, with 16 positions matching TRBD2. The CDR3 has 15 amino acids. Germline V CDR1 and CDR2: MGHDK, SYGVNS. V shed 3 bases and J 10 bases; nucleotides not matched to a gene: 3. CDR3 bases: TGTGCCAGCAGTGAGGGACTAGCGGGGGGGCGCGAGCAGTTCTTC. As protein: CASSEGLAGGREQFF.

This sequence joins TRBV20-1 and TRBJ1-1; D might be TRBD1 (6 bases). Germline V gene data show CDR1 as DFQATT and CDR2 as SNEGSKA (reference sequence). The CDR3 runs to 13 residues. Trimming removed 6 bases at V and 1 base at J, with 12 bases between. The CDR3 is CSARGFRNTEAFF. The DNA of the CDR3 is TGCAGTGCCAGGGGATTTCGGAACACTGAAGCTTTCTTT.

This clonotype has ten or more counts. CDR3 nucleotide sequence: TGTGCCAGCAGTGGCGACCTACAAGAAAAACTGTTTTTT. Translating gives CASSGDLQEKLFF. The chain combines TRBV6-1 with TRBJ1-4; D uncertain. The CDR3 contains 13 residues. V dropped 4 bases and J dropped 8 bases, with 11 bases sitting between them. The V gene's germline CDR1 is MNHNS and CDR2 SASEGT.

This clonotype has more than one count but fewer than ten. J is TRBJ1-5 and V is TRBV28, with 7 bases that match TRBD1. The germline CDR1 and CDR2 sequences are MDHEN and SYDVKM. V lost 6 bases and J lost 6; bases outside the gene matches: 5. The CDR3 length is 13 residues. CDR3: CASRRGQIQPQHF. The DNA of the CDR3 is TGTGCCAGCAGGAGGGGGCAGATTCAGCCCCAGCATTTT.

This clonotype has ten or more counts. J is TRBJ1-2 and V is TRBV9, with D tentatively TRBD1 (5 bases). Germline V CDR1 and CDR2: SGDLS, YYNGEE. Deletions cut 3 bases from V and 2 bases from J, with 8 bases between. This CDR3 has 13 residues. In nucleotides, the CDR3 is TGTGCCAGCAGCGCCCGGGACAACTATGGCTACACCTTC. Protein: CASSARDNYGYTF.

Turning to this clonotype: With a much larger clone just one base away, this may be a read error. V gene TRBV29-1 combines with J gene TRBJ1-1; unclear D gene. CDR1 is SQVTM, CDR2 ANQGSEA, per germline. This CDR3 has 13 residues. In nucleotides, the CDR3 is TGCAGCGTTGAAGGACAAACGAACACTGAAGCTGTCTTT. It specifies CSVEGQTNTEAVF.

This clonotype was counted between two and nine times. The chain employs TRBV10-2 and TRBJ1-5; D unresolved. CDR1 and CDR2 (germline): WSHSY, SAAADI. The CDR3 contains 13 residues. V was clipped by 7 bases and J by 2 bases, with 9 bases between them. The CDR3 loop reads CASTARGNQPQHF. CDR3 DNA: TGCGCCAGCACCGCAAGGGGCAATCAGCCCCAGCATTTT.